This is a list of T cell receptor beta chains from one sample in a study of T cell responses to AZD1222 COVID-19 vaccine. Method: immunoSEQ multiplex PCR; TCRdb's copy keeps in-frame clones and lacks some. The sample lists about 85,000 clones, around 90% occurring once. Here the sequenced sample was peripheral blood, taken on day 0 of AZD1222 vaccination. The receptors shown here come from an adult in good health. Each CDR3 is given without its conserved first and last residue. Fields, in order: J gene, clone size, V gene, CDR3 length, CDR3 protein. Only part of the rows carry a size: once, few, many, or a class if the clone is expanded.

>TRBJ1-1|-|TRBV4-3|12
ASSSAQGFAEAF
>TRBJ2-1|-|TRBV28|10
ASRINVNEQF
>TRBJ2-7|-|TRBV30|13
AWSGLLAGAGEQY
>TRBJ1-6|-|TRBV2|13
ASMGTVLYNSPLH
>TRBJ1-2|-|TRBV11-2|12
ASSLSWNDYGYT
>TRBJ1-6|-|TRBV28|12
ASSPGNSNSPLH
>TRBJ1-6|-|TRBV2|13
ASSEALRGRSPLH
>TRBJ1-2|-|TRBV28|11
ASSFASRYGYT
>TRBJ2-3|once|TRBV29-1|10
SVLPHTDTQY
>TRBJ2-7|-|TRBV28|13
ASSLSRGYAYEQY
>TRBJ2-1|-|TRBV7-9|15
ASSFKMLRDSSNEQF
>TRBJ2-7|-|TRBV10-1|11
ASIGADSYEQY
>TRBJ1-5|-|TRBV30|13
AWSVGRVINQPQH
>TRBJ2-2|-|TRBV19|15
ASSQSPTSGVTGELF
>TRBJ1-2|-|TRBV4-1|15
ASSQVFSRGRNYGYT
>TRBJ2-2|-|TRBV30|16
AWSGTSGRKSNTGELF
>TRBJ2-2|-|TRBV3-1/TRBV3-2|12
ASSQDPSPGELF
>TRBJ1-2|-|TRBV18|15
ASSLGQGPDRGGGYT
>TRBJ1-4|-|TRBV3-1/TRBV3-2|12
ASSQSGGNEKLF
>TRBJ1-5|-|TRBV19|10
ASNRVGQPQH
>TRBJ1-2|few|TRBV27|12
ASRTIGGNYGYT
>TRBJ1-2|-|TRBV6-5|10
ASSYQGAGYT
>TRBJ2-3|-|TRBV7-2|11
ASSLGGTDTQY
>TRBJ2-7|-|TRBV6-2/TRBV6-3|10
ASSSTLAEQY
>TRBJ1-1|-|TRBV28|13
ASSLPGELNTEAF
>TRBJ2-7|-|TRBV11-2|12
ASSSAQGGYEQY
>TRBJ1-2|-|TRBV19|10
ASSMGHYGYT
>TRBJ1-6|-|TRBV12-3/TRBV12-4|11
ASLLGGDSPLH
>TRBJ1-1|few|TRBV5-4|13
ASSPWTGGNTEAF